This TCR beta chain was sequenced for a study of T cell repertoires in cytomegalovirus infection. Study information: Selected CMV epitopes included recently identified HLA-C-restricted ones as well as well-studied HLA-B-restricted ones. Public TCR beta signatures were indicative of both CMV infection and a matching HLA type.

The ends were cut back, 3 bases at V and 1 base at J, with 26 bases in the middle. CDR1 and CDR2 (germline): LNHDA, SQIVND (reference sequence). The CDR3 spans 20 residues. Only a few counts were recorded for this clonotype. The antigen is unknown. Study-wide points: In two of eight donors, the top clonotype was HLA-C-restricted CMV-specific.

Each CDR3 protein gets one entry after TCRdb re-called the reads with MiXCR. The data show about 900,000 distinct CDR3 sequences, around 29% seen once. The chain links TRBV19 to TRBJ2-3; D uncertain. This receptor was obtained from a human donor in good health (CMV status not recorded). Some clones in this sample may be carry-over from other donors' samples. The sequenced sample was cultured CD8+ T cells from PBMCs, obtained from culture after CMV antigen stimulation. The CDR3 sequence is CASSIRSLSETPSRTDTQYF. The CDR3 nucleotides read TGTGCCAGTAGTATCAGGTCACTCTCCGAGACACCCTCTCGCACAGATACGCAGTATTTT.